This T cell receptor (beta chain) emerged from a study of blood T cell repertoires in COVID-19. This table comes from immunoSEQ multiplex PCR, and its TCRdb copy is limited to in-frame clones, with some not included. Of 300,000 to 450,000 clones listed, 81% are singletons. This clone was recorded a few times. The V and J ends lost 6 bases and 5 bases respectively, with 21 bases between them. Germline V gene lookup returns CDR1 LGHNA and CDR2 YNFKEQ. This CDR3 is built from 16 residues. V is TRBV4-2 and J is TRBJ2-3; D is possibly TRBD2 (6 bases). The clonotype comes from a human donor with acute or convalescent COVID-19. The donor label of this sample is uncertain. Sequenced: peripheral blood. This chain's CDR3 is CASSRNPTGLGDTQYF. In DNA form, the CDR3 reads TGTGCCAGCAGTCGAAACCCCACGGGACTGGGAGATACGCAGTATTTT.